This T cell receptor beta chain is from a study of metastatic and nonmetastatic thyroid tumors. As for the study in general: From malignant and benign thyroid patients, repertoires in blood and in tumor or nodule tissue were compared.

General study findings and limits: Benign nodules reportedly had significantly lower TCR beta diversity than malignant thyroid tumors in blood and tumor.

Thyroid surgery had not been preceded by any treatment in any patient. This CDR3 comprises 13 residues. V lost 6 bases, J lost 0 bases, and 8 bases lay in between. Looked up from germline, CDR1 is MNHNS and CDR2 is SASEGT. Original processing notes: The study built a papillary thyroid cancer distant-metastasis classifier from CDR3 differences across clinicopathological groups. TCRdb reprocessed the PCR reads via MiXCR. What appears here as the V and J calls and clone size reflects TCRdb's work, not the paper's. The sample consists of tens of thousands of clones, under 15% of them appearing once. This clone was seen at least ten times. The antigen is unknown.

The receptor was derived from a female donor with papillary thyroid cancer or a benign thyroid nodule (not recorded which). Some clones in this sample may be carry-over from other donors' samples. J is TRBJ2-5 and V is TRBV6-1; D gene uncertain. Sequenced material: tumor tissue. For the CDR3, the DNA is TGTGCCAGCAGAATAACCAACCAAGAGACCCAGTACTTC. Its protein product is CASRITNQETQYF.